One sample yielded the 10 T cell receptor beta chains listed below, sequenced in a study of blood T cell repertoires in COVID-19. Assay: immunoSEQ multiplex PCR; the TCRdb copy retains only in-frame clones and omits some. The sample records approximately 150,000 clones, around 88% being singletons. Sequencing was done on a sample of peripheral blood. These receptors were collected from a human donor in a cohort sampled during active COVID-19.

This clone appeared a few times. J is TRBJ1-1 and V is TRBV19; D is uncertain. CDR1 is LNHDA, CDR2 SQIVND, per germline (reference sequence). Trimming shortened V by 2 bases and J by 1 base, and 5 bases separated the two germline ends. This CDR3 region has 13 residues. CDR3 nucleotides: TGTGCCAGTAGTATAACACCGAACACTGAAGCTTTCTTT. This gives the protein CASSITPNTEAFF.

This clone has a handful of counts. The V and J genes are TRBV5-1 and TRBJ2-7; 16 bases map to TRBD2. The J segment lost 9 bases and the V segment lost 4 bases, leaving 7 bases of the junction unmatched. The CDR3 is made up of 15 amino acids. Germline V gene lookup returns CDR1 SGHRS and CDR2 YFSETQ. The CDR3 sequence is CASSTGTSGGAGQYF. CDR3 bases: TGCGCCAGCAGCACCGGGACTAGCGGGGGGGCAGGGCAGTACTTC. Combining the CDR3 with reference TRBV5-1 and TRBJ2-7 gives the whole variable domain KAGVTQTPRYLIKTRGQQVTLSCSPISGHRSVSWYQQTPGQGLQFLFEYFSETQRNKGNFPGRFSGRQFSNSRSEMNVSTLELGDSALYLCASSTGTSGGAGQYFGPGTRLTVT.

The chain recombines TRBV18 with TRBJ1-1; D remains ambiguous. CDR1 KGHSH and CDR2 LQKENI come from the germline V gene. V was cut by 4 bases and J by 5 bases, with 14 bases left in between. This CDR3 is built from 14 residues. The CDR3 sequence is CASSLGEGRTEAFF. The CDR3 DNA is TGTGCCAGCTCACTTGGGGAGGGTCGAACTGAAGCTTTCTTT.

This chain uses TRBV30 with TRBJ2-2; TRBD1 agrees at 8 bases. The junction had 6 bases not matched to a gene; V was cut back by 2 bases and J by 4 bases. Germline lookup yields CDR1 GTSNPN and CDR2 SVGIG (reference sequence). The CDR3 covers 15 residues. The CDR3 reads CAWSRGQGITGELFF. CDR3 sequence (DNA): TGTGCCTGGAGTAGAGGACAGGGTATCACCGGGGAGCTGTTTTTT. Complete variable domain (other parts from reference TRBV30 and TRBJ2-2): SQTIHQWPATLVQPVGSPLSLECTVEGTSNPNLYWYRQAAGRGLQLLFYSVGIGQISSEVPQNLSASRPQDRQFILSSKKLLLSDSGFYLCAWSRGQGITGELFFGEGSRLTVL.

The rearrangement uses TRBV18 and TRBJ1-6; D not certain. Trimming shortened V by 1 base and J by 1 base, and 8 bases separated the two germline ends. The CDR3 is 16 amino acids. In germline, CDR1 is KGHSH, CDR2 LQKENI. The CDR3 DNA is TGTGCCAGCTCACCACTGCGGGGATCCTATAATTCACCCCTCCACTTT. This translates into CASSPLRGSYNSPLHF.

This clone was picked up one time. The J gene is TRBJ2-3, the V gene TRBV5-8; 10 positions match TRBD1. Germline V CDR1 and CDR2: SGHTS, YDEGEE. The CDR3 is 16 residues long. V dropped 2 bases and J dropped 6; count of bases not matched to a gene: 9. Here the CDR3 reads CASSFARGQGRDTQYF. The CDR3 DNA is TGTGCCAGCAGCTTTGCGAGGGGACAGGGGAGGGATACGCAGTATTTT.

This sequence joins TRBV5-1 and TRBJ1-1; TRBD1 might be the D (5 bases). Trimming pared 4 bases from V and 1 base from J, leaving 14 bases between. Germline CDR1 is SGHRS and CDR2 is YFSETQ. This CDR3 is 15 amino acids long. The CDR3 coding sequence is TGCGCCAGCAGCAGAGGAGGGACGGAGAACACTGAAGCTTTCTTT. Translated, it gives CASSRGGTENTEAFF. The full variable domain, rest sourced from reference TRBV5-1 and TRBJ1-1, is KAGVTQTPRYLIKTRGQQVTLSCSPISGHRSVSWYQQTPGQGLQFLFEYFSETQRNKGNFPGRFSGRQFSNSRSEMNVSTLELGDSALYLCASSRGGTENTEAFFGQGTRLTVV.

The CDR3 bases are TGTGCCAGCAGCTCGGACTACAATACGCAGTATTTT. This gives the protein CASSSDYNTQYF. The chain links TRBV11-3 to TRBJ2-3; D is perhaps TRBD2 (6 bases). Germline-derived CDR1 and CDR2 are SGHNT and YENEEA. Between the trimmed V and J ends, which lost 4 bases and 7 bases, there was a span of 9 bases. This CDR3 is 12 amino acids long.

About this clone: This specimen includes other DNA sequences encoding the same CDR3. V is TRBV11-2 and J is TRBJ1-3; D uncertain. Trimming took off 1 base at V and 0 bases at J, with 4 bases between the two ends. Per germline, CDR1 SGHAT and CDR2 FQNNGV. CDR3 length equals 14 residues. CDR3 protein: CASSLAGSGNTIYF. For the CDR3, the DNA is TGTGCCAGCAGCTTAGCGGGCTCTGGAAACACCATATATTTT.

Here the CDR3 reads CASSQVTANTEAFF. As DNA, the CDR3 is TGTGCCAGCAGCCAAGTGACAGCCAACACTGAAGCTTTCTTT. The chain joins TRBV3-1 (or the pseudogene TRBV3-2) to TRBJ1-1, with D perhaps TRBD1 (5 bases). Trimming removed 1 base at V and 2 bases at J, with 8 bases between. This CDR3 is built from 14 residues. Germline V CDR1 and CDR2: LGHDT, YNNKEL (reference sequence).